This is a list of T cell receptor beta chains from one sample in a study of sequential checkpoint blockade in melanoma. Produced via immunoSEQ multiplex PCR; TCRdb's table is partial and in-frame only. The sample lists approximately 5,200 clones; 60% to 75% were seen once. The material sequenced was CD8+ T cells sorted from blood (inferred from file names), taken from a patient given nivolumab and ipilimumab in sequence. Source of these receptors: a human donor with melanoma. CDR3s leave out the opening cysteine and the closing phenylalanine or tryptophan. Fields, in order: J gene, V gene, CDR3 protein.

>TRBJ2-7|TRBV13
ASSPGLSSYEQY
>TRBJ2-7|TRBV5-6
ASSFRTGEQY
>TRBJ2-7|TRBV7-6
ASSLYSATHYYSYEQY
>TRBJ2-5|TRBV9
ASSAGLAKETQY
>TRBJ2-6|TRBV11-3
ASSNVLSRQSRANVLT
>TRBJ2-1|TRBV7-6
ASSQTMGQGYNEQF
>TRBJ2-1|TRBV11-2
ASSLVIASGISYNEQF
>TRBJ2-4|TRBV7-9
ASSRTGGGSLAKNIQY
>TRBJ1-1|TRBV4-1
ASSSPDRGPLNTEAF
>TRBJ2-5|TRBV5-4
ASSQPGGLAGNQETQY
>TRBJ1-1|TRBV10-3
AISESGQGLSTEAF
>TRBJ2-3|TRBV15
ATSREREPDTQY
>TRBJ2-3|TRBV11-2
ASSLYDRTTDTQY
>TRBJ2-3|TRBV29-1
SVLWDTHTQY
>NA|TRBV6-6
ASSGDRNYEQY
>TRBJ2-7|TRBV7-6
ASSAYRGGYYEQY
>TRBJ2-7|TRBV6-5
ASSYIGDKGYEQY
>TRBJ2-3|TRBV5-1
ASGGVAASTDTQY
>TRBJ2-3|TRBV10-1
ASSDPTERSSTDTQY
>TRBJ2-1|TRBV7-3
ASSFGGSSYNEQF
>TRBJ2-7|TRBV9
ASSDPGLSGEQY
>TRBJ2-1|TRBV27
ASSSTGLAGFSSYNEQF
>TRBJ2-1|TRBV6-5
ASRGTLNEQF
>TRBJ2-1|TRBV4-2
ASSLVDNSYNEQF
>TRBJ1-1|TRBV6-1
ASNLYRGTEAF
>TRBJ2-1|TRBV11-2
ASTLILRPLEQF
>TRBJ2-7|TRBV27
ASSLGGGYEQY
>TRBJ2-1|TRBV7-2
ASSLTDRRSYNEQF
>NA|TRBV28
ASSSPGVGEQY
>TRBJ2-6|TRBV15
ATSRAGPLSGANVLT
>TRBJ2-3|TRBV18
ASSLASGGYTDTQY
>TRBJ2-1|TRBV5-1
ASSTGTGGRNEQF
>TRBJ2-7|TRBV7-9
ASSLGQGEGYEQY
>TRBJ2-5|TRBV27
ASSLELRGGQETQY
>TRBJ2-5|TRBV6-6
ASSLASGEAQETQY
>TRBJ2-3|TRBV28
ASSLWGGGGTETDTQY
>TRBJ2-1|TRBV12-5
ASALPDGGYNEQF
>TRBJ2-3|TRBV7-3
ASSYLAGGDTQY
>TRBJ2-3|TRBV7-8
ASSRDSTDTQY
>TRBJ2-3|TRBV28
ASSAIYRLAGTSTDTQY
>TRBJ1-5|TRBV19
ASSSPGQGRLPQH
>TRBJ2-3|TRBV11-2
ASSLDWGLAGGYSTDTQY
>TRBJ1-5|TRBV4-3
ASSQGTGLVQPQH
>TRBJ1-3|TRBV5-1
ASSLVGAGSGNTIY
>TRBJ2-3|TRBV7-2
ASLDREIFTDTQY
>TRBJ2-3|TRBV9
ASSVGTSGTDTQY
>TRBJ2-7|TRBV2
ASSEAGGRAVYEQY
>TRBJ2-7|TRBV5-6
ASSLSLATHEQY
>TRBJ2-7|TRBV7-3
ASSSTRGGKVQY
>TRBJ2-2|TRBV27
ASSFRDTGELF
>TRBJ1-1|TRBV9
ASSAGGAWTTEAF